The entry below gives a single TCR beta chain sequence along with its context. Which antigen it targets is not known. No base-level quality is on record; no much larger clone is a single base apart. These data come from a study of cytomegalovirus exposure and HLA in healthy donors (dated by TCRdb to about 2017). Describing the broader study: In an earlier analysis of 550 to 750 of the donors, less than 350 Gb of sequence data and 90 million to 130 million unique TCR beta sequences from about 180 million T cells were reported. An early release that covered some 630 HLA-typed donors contained 250 to 350 gigabases of sequencing data and tens of millions of unique TCR sequences. A separate validation cohort of roughly 130 different subjects was used in addition to the 666-subject first cohort. All discovery cohort repertoires had been generated on a single sequencing platform. To study patterns of TCR occurrence, a later analysis re-analyzed previously published TCR beta repertoires from around 670 donors and added high-resolution HLA genotyping. Using immunosequencing, the study profiled T cell repertoires from around 670 subjects and related those repertoires to cytomegalovirus serostatus. Because of strong linkage in the cohort, 5 or 6 DR-DQ haplotypes were treated as single units for association and clustering. A later genetic analysis took genome-wide SNP genotypes for 398 of the 666 donors and used that subset as a discovery cohort. HLA typing covered class I and class II loci at four-digit resolution. An earlier analysis of several hundred of the donors applied high-throughput TCR beta sequencing to assess whether each TCR beta V gene segment acted as functional or pseudogenic. Of the 350 to 450 genotyped donors, 81% fell in the genetic ancestry cluster associated with self-reported Caucasian donors. Rather than drawing on any new phenotypic data, the later analysis identified candidate immune exposures from TCR beta sequences and the way those sequences occurred across donors. Donor age, sex, ethnicity and CMV serostatus were collected together with the repertoire data. The study aimed to test whether cataloging public T cell receptors could reveal signatures of past pathogen exposure. Among 398 genotyped donors of the cohort, an average of about 240,000 unique TCR beta nucleotide sequences were sequenced per donor, about a sixth of them non-productive. High-throughput TCR immunosequencing, statistical association of individual TCRs with disease status, and machine learning were combined to predict cytomegalovirus infection status. Typing coverage differed by locus: A, B, C, DRB1 and DQB1 were typed in roughly 620-630 donors, DQA1 in about 560, DPA1 in 600 to 610, and DPB1 in 472. General study outcomes and caveats: When HLA alleles, especially DR and DQ, strongly co-occurred, TCR associations were difficult to assign to individual alleles. The authors suggested that the approach could potentially be extended to other disease states and immunological phenotypes. A further reported finding was that TCR beta sequences accurately predicted the HLA-A and HLA-B alleles for most subjects in the first cohort. Most TCR sequences were observed very rarely across donors, whereas some public TCRs were present in many individuals. In a later genetic analysis, fewer N-insertions in productive TCRs were reported among donors in an Asian-associated ancestry cluster than the approximately 710-donor mean. A later genetic analysis associated a missense DCLRE1C variant with V-gene and J-gene trimming of TCR beta chains, and an independent cohort replicated the association. Because counts were too low, seventeen rarely observed V segments, including chromosome 9 orphons, were excluded from the earlier analysis of around 590 of the donors. Correlated functional status among segregating V segments might reflect linkage disequilibrium, but an unknown experimental factor could not be ruled out. According to a later analysis, parvovirus B19, influenza, CMV and Epstein-Barr virus appeared linked to several top co-occurrence clusters. A group of highly shared sequence variants was considered likely to be a technical artifact of the sequencing pipeline. In this cohort, only TCR beta chains were sequenced, and detectable features were limited by the absence of alpha or paired-chain data. An earlier analysis of 450 to 750 of the donors showed that most TCR beta V segments appeared in productive rearrangements either about 90% or about 30% of the time, which broadly matched IMGT annotations. A few of the identified cytomegalovirus-associated TCR beta chains were confirmed in vitro to be specific for cytomegalovirus antigens. HLA typing was unavailable for some donors at each locus, so association tests used only the typed subset. The classifier was reported to diagnose cytomegalovirus status with high specificity and sensitivity in both the original cohort and the validation cohort. In a later analysis, more than 15,000 TCR beta sequences were associated with specific HLA alleles at a false discovery rate of 0.05. Immune exposure information for the cohort was limited to CMV serostatus. A total of some 180 TCR beta chains were listed by the study as associated with cytomegalovirus. According to a later analysis, most CMV-associated TCR beta chains appeared to be HLA-restricted, and the HLA associations seemed to be driven largely by CMV exposure. Some IMGT-functional V segments, including TRBV6-2 and TRBV6-3, could not be told apart with the 87-base-pair reads, so those segments were excluded. Presence/absence analyses assumed roughly uniform sequencing depth across donors, an assumption that may not hold. In a later analysis, HLA-associated TCR beta chains were found to be more clonally expanded and to have lower generation probabilities than equally common non-associated chains. According to a later analysis, TCR association rates differed among HLA loci, with DRB1 alleles showing the most associated TCRs and HLA-C alleles showing the fewest.

For CDR1 and CDR2, the germline V gene lists SQVTM and ANQGSEA. Cut back by 4 bases and 5 bases, the V and J ends lie 11 bases apart. The CDR3 sequence holds 12 residues, the cysteine and phenylalanine included. Of all the DNA, just the CDR3 is kept, 36 bases in frame from base 1. Library creation used the immunoSEQ multiplex PCR assay. For the multiplex PCR, a mixture combining 60 forward primers for TCR Vbeta segments and 13 reverse primers for TCR Jbeta segments was used. The CDR3 region of rearranged TCR beta genes was amplified from genomic DNA with a multiplex PCR assay. The amplified TCR beta libraries were sequenced on the Illumina HiSeq System as 87-base-pair reads. The authors' analysis ran thus. Across the 670 or so repertoires, a later analysis counted around 80 million unique TCR beta chains, around 10 million of which were shared by at least two donors. Raw reads were error-corrected and collapsed into unique sequences with a nearest-neighbor algorithm that merged closely related sequences to remove PCR and sequencing errors. CDR3 sequences were aligned to IMGT reference sequences to assign V, D and J gene segments. For a sequence to be retained, a match of at least six nucleotides was required to both a V gene segment and a J gene segment. A rearrangement counted as productive if the CDR3 had no stop codons and remained in frame with V and J, and every other rearrangement counted as non-productive. CDR3 was defined according to IMGT convention as the region running from the second conserved V-encoded cysteine to the conserved J-encoded phenylalanine. Sequences without an unambiguous match to a single V gene segment were excluded from the earlier analysis of 500 to 700 of the donors. In an earlier analysis of 587 of the donors, a V segment was called functional when productive rearrangements were above 56.7%, and segregating when the standard deviation between donors exceeded 5%. A statistical classification framework was developed to diagnose cytomegalovirus status using the catalog of TCR beta chain sequences. In a later analysis, TCR nucleotide sequences were compared against IMGT/GENE-DB human TR gene sequences so that V and J genes could be assigned. In a later analysis, CDR3 sequences and most-parsimonious VDJ recombination scenarios were assigned using the TCRdist pipeline. In a later analysis, each TCR beta chain was defined by its CDR3 amino acid sequence together with its V-gene family, and reads lacking a unique V-gene family were excluded. To address suspected cross-contamination and a sequencing artifact, a later analysis removed some 620 highly shared, low-generation-probability nucleotide sequences. In a later analysis, a clonal expansion index was calculated for each public chain from normalized within-repertoire ranks of inferred template counts. Generation probabilities in a later analysis came from a VDJ recombination model fitted to out-of-frame rearrangements, and those results were checked against IGoR. In a later analysis, hypergeometric tests were used to score TCR-TCR, TCR-HLA and TCR-CMV co-occurrence, with a repertoire-size bias correction applied to TCR pairs. A later analysis estimated false discovery rates by permuting HLA or CMV assignments 20 times. In a later analysis, co-occurring TCRs were grouped using DBSCAN, with TCRdist sequence similarity added in when clustering inside HLA-allele-positive subsets. Repertoires with fewer than 30,000 or more than 120,000 public chains were left out of co-occurrence clustering, as were five repertoires with anomalous nucleotide sharing. Held by TCRdb, this immuneACCESS table contains in-frame sequences only and omits some clones. Under half of the omission traces to an unresolved V gene where checked; the cause of the rest is unknown. D and trimming come from the DNA, and the V and J calls and clone size come from that table. Counted in this sample were fewer than 200,000 clones; roughly 70% of them appeared once. Approximately 2.5% of the sample rests with the top ten.

The cohort consisted of 600 to 700 healthy bone marrow donors. Cohort members were all nominally healthy when sampled, although unrecorded immune exposures were likely present. The donor was CMV seronegative and was included in the group of over 300 seronegative cohort members. A peripheral blood sample was collected from each donor, and TCR beta sequencing was performed on peripheral blood mononuclear cells. The Qiagen DNeasy Blood Extraction Kit was used to extract genomic DNA from the blood cell samples. The source is a woman aged 30 to 39 in good health and CMV-seronegative. The specimen sequenced was PBMCs. This chain joins TRBV29-1 to TRBJ2-5; the best D guess is TRBD2, with 6 bases matching. The CDR3 amino acid sequence is: CSVVIAAETQYF. The DNA is as follows: TGCAGCGTTGTTATAGCGGCGGAGACCCAGTACTTC.